A selection of T cell receptor beta chains follows, all from one sample in a study of T cell repertoires in cytomegalovirus infection. In TCRdb, the reads were re-called with MiXCR into one record per CDR3 protein. The data show some 220,000 distinct CDR3 sequences, about 12% seen once. The sample taken for sequencing was PBMCs. The receptors come from a human donor in good health (CMV status not recorded). Some clones in this sample may be carry-over from other donors' samples. CDR3s include the opening cysteine and the closing phenylalanine or tryptophan. D genes are given only for firm matches. Clone size is not always given. Where it is, it says once, few, many or a class for expanded clones.

d_gene,v_gene,j_gene,abundance,CDR3nt,CDR3aa
.,TRBV6-2/TRBV6-3,TRBJ2-1,many,TGTGCCAGCAGTTACTCGATATACAATGAGCAGTTCTTC,CASSYSIYNEQFF
.,TRBV29-1,TRBJ2-1,.,TGCAGCGTTTTAGTCGACAGGTTGGGCAATGAGCAGTTCTTC,CSVLVDRLGNEQFF
TRBD1,TRBV7-2,TRBJ1-2,many,TGTGCCAGCAGCCGAGCGGGACAGGGGGCAGATGGCTACACCTTC,CASSRAGQGADGYTF
TRBD1,TRBV12-5,TRBJ2-1,many,TGTGCTAGTGGTCCGGCCAGGGGGCTAGAGAAAAACTCCTACAATGAGCAGTTCTTC,CASGPARGLEKNSYNEQFF
TRBD2,TRBV11-2,TRBJ2-7,many,TGTGCCAGCATCACGACTAGCGGAACCTACGAGCAGTACTTC,CASITTSGTYEQYF
.,TRBV29-1,TRBJ1-3,.,TGCAGCGTTGACGGAGGGATCGGCTCTGGAAACACCATATATTTT,CSVDGGIGSGNTIYF
.,TRBV7-2,TRBJ2-5,many,TGTGCCAGCAGCCGAGTGGTTTGGGCGGGCTCGGATCCCCAAGAGACCCAGTACTTC,CASSRVVWAGSDPQETQYF
TRBD1,TRBV7-9,TRBJ1-5,few,TGTGCCAGCAGCCCTGACAGGGGTTCCTTCAATCAGCCCCAGCATTTT,CASSPDRGSFNQPQHF
TRBD1,TRBV24-1,TRBJ2-7,few,TGTGCCACATTCCGGGACAGATCCTACGAGCAGTACTTC,CATFRDRSYEQYF
.,TRBV6-5,TRBJ2-7,.,TGTGCCAGCAGTTACCAGGGGCCGTCCTACGAGCAGTACTTC,CASSYQGPSYEQYF
.,TRBV7-3,TRBJ2-2,many,TGTGCCAGCAGCTTATCAAGAAACACCGGGGAGCTGTTTTTT,CASSLSRNTGELFF
.,TRBV28,TRBJ2-5,.,TGTGCCAGCAGTTTGGGGGGGGGCAGTCTTCAAGAGACCCAGTACTTC,CASSLGGGSLQETQYF
TRBD2,TRBV28,TRBJ2-3,many,TGTGCCACACGACTAGCGGGGAGCACAGATACGCAGTATTTT,CATRLAGSTDTQYF
.,TRBV7-2,TRBJ1-2,many,TGTGCCAGCAGCTTAGGCTCTCTTGGGGATGGCTACACCTTC,CASSLGSLGDGYTF
TRBD2,TRBV7-3,TRBJ2-3,.,TGTGCCAGCAGCTACCTTAGCGGGAGAACAGATACGCAGTATTTT,CASSYLSGRTDTQYF
TRBD2,TRBV28,TRBJ2-3,many,TGTGCCAGCAGTTCTTCTAGCGGGAGGGCTGTTTATACGCAGTATTTT,CASSSSSGRAVYTQYF
TRBD2,TRBV9,TRBJ2-3,.,TGTGCCAGCAGCGTTAGCGGGAGTGGAGCAGATACGCAGTATTTT,CASSVSGSGADTQYF
.,TRBV9,TRBJ1-1,.,TGTGCCAGCAGCGTAAGGCTGAACACTGAAGCTTTCTTT,CASSVRLNTEAFF
.,TRBV28,TRBJ1-4,many,TGTGCCAGCCAGGGGCCCTATGAAAAACTGTTTTTT,CASQGPYEKLFF
.,TRBV14,TRBJ1-1,.,TGTGCCAGCAGCCAAGTGCGGCAGGGGAGGGCTGAAGCTTTCTTT,CASSQVRQGRAEAFF
.,TRBV9,TRBJ1-5,few,TGTGCCAGCGGGGGCCAACTTCAGCCCCAGCATTTT,CASGGQLQPQHF
.,TRBV7-2,TRBJ2-2,few,TGTGCCAGCAGCCCGGGGAGGGGGGACACCGGGGAGCTGTTTTTT,CASSPGRGDTGELFF
TRBD1,TRBV20-1,TRBJ2-1,.,TGCAGTGCCGGACAGGGGGCTTTCCACAATGAGCAGTTCTTC,CSAGQGAFHNEQFF
TRBD1,TRBV4-2,TRBJ2-4,many,TGTGCCAGCAGCCAACTAGTGGGGACAGGGATCAAAAACATTCAGTACTTC,CASSQLVGTGIKNIQYF
TRBD1,TRBV6-6,TRBJ2-6,few,TGTGCCAGCAGCAAAACAGGGGGTGGGGCCAACGTCCTGACTTTC,CASSKTGGGANVLTF
.,TRBV15,TRBJ2-7,few,TGTGCCACCAGCGGGGCAGGGTCGCGCTACGAGCAGTACTTC,CATSGAGSRYEQYF
.,TRBV29-1,TRBJ2-1,many,TGCAGCGTTGTGGGCTCCGGGGGCGGTGAGCAGTTCTTC,CSVVGSGGGEQFF
.,TRBV28,TRBJ2-5,few,TGTGCCAGCAGTTTCACGTCCCAAGGGGTGGAGACCCAGTACTTC,CASSFTSQGVETQYF